These 18 T cell receptor beta chains originate from one sample sequenced in a study of T cell responses to AZD1222 COVID-19 vaccine. Clones were sequenced by immunoSEQ multiplex PCR, and TCRdb holds only the in-frame ones, with some missing. Of about 150,000 clones detected, about nine tenths appear once; the ten largest clones hold over 1.2%. The specimen was peripheral blood, collected on day 0 of AZD1222 vaccination. These receptors were taken from an adult in good health.

The chain is built from TRBV20-1 and TRBJ1-2; D possibly corresponds to TRBD1 (5 bases). The V gene lost 1 base and the J gene lost 10 bases, with 10 bases spanning the gap. This CDR3 has 11 amino acids. Per the germline V gene, CDR1 is DFQATT and CDR2 is SNEGSKA (reference sequence). CDR3 in DNA: TGCAGTGCTAGAGGGGGCAGGTACTACACCTTC. It yields the protein CSARGGRYYTF.

The gene calls are TRBV9 and TRBJ2-2, with 9 bases matching TRBD2. With 4 bases clipped from V and 5 bases from J, the junction kept 6 bases outside the gene matches. The CDR3 has 15 amino acids. Germline CDR1 and CDR2: SGDLS and YYNGEE. The CDR3 loop reads CASSIGLARTGELFF. CDR3 DNA: TGTGCCAGCAGCATCGGACTAGCGAGGACCGGGGAGCTGTTTTTT.

The chain links TRBV6-5 to TRBJ2-7; D is unclear. Between the trimmed V and J ends, which lost 1 base and 2 bases, there was a span of 12 bases. Per the germline V gene, CDR1 is MNHEY and CDR2 is SVGAGI. The CDR3 has 15 residues. CDR3 loop: CASSYWPLRPYEQYF. In DNA, the CDR3 is TGTGCCAGCAGTTACTGGCCTTTACGTCCCTACGAGCAGTACTTC.

The chain carries TRBV5-5 and TRBJ1-5; no definite D call. Trimming pared 0 bases from V and 3 bases from J, leaving 7 bases between. Germline CDR1 is SGHKS and CDR2 is YYEKEE (reference sequence). The CDR3 extends over 14 amino acids. In nucleotides, the CDR3 is TGTGCCAGCAGCTTGGGGCAGTACAATCAGCCCCAGCATTTT. Its translation: CASSLGQYNQPQHF.

The chain employs TRBV5-1 and TRBJ2-2, with D unresolved. The V end lost 0 bases, the J end lost 7 bases, and 4 bases lay between the germline ends. The CDR3 has 12 amino acids. Germline V lookup: CDR1 SGHRS, CDR2 YFSETQ. In DNA, the CDR3 is TGCGCCAGCAGCTTGGCGGGCGGGGAGCTGTTTTTT. Protein product: CASSLAGGELFF.

This chain's CDR3 is CASSLREVKGQPQFF. The CDR3 region has the DNA TGTGCCAGCAGCCTTCGAGAGGTAAAGGGACAACCGCAGTTCTTC. This chain connects TRBV7-2 to TRBJ2-1, with D perhaps TRBD1 (6 bases). The CDR3 loop spans 15 amino acids. The V end was cut by 5 bases, the J end by 12 bases, with 23 bases between. The germline CDR1 and CDR2 sequences are SGHTA and FQGNSA.

This rearrangement joins TRBV4-2 to TRBJ1-6; 7 bases align to TRBD1. The V gene end was trimmed by 0 bases and the J gene end by 7 bases; junction bases not matched to a gene: 12. From germline, CDR1 is LGHNA and CDR2 YNFKEQ. CDR3 length: 18 amino acids. This CDR3 reads CASSQEWPPGQLNSPLHF. CDR3 bases: TGTGCCAGCAGCCAAGAATGGCCACCGGGACAGCTCAATTCACCCCTCCACTTT.

The rearrangement links TRBV18 to TRBJ1-2; 11 bases match TRBD1. Unmatched junction bases numbered 2, after V lost 3 bases and J lost 8 bases. CDR3 size: 13 residues. Germline-derived CDR1 and CDR2 are KGHSH and LQKENI. Written as DNA, the CDR3 is TGTGCCAGCTCACCGGGACAGGGGGGCGGCTACACCTTC. Its translation is CASSPGQGGGYTF.

The gene calls are TRBV7-8 and TRBJ2-7; tentatively, D is TRBD2 (6 bases). There are 15 residues in the CDR3. Germline CDR1 SGHVS, CDR2 FQNEAQ. Trimming removed 1 base from V and 8 bases from J, with 18 bases in between. The chain's CDR3 is CASSLVEGSLGQQYF. The CDR3 DNA is TGTGCCAGCAGCTTAGTGGAGGGATCCTTGGGACAGCAGTACTTC.

This clone was detected a few times. V usage is TRBV5-1 and J usage is TRBJ2-2; unclear D gene. There are 14 residues in the CDR3. V lost 0 bases to trimming and J lost 6 bases, with 9 bases between them. In germline, CDR1 is SGHRS, CDR2 YFSETQ. The chain's CDR3 is CASSLVSGPGELFF. Here the CDR3 DNA reads TGCGCCAGCAGCTTGGTCTCAGGACCCGGGGAGCTGTTTTTT.

The genes are TRBV7-5 and TRBJ1-5; TRBD1, the table's D call, lacks a check against the DNA. TRBV7-5 is a recognized pseudogene. There are 16 residues in the CDR3. This CDR3 is CARSFADSYSNQPQHF. In DNA, the CDR3 is TGTGCCAGAAGCTTCGCGGACAGCTATAGCAATCAGCCCCAGCATTTT.

CDR3 loop: CASSLQDRKGYTF. The CDR3 nucleotides are TGTGCCAGCAGTTTGCAGGACAGGAAAGGCTACACCTTC. The gene calls are TRBV28 and TRBJ1-2, with 7 bases identical to TRBD1. CDR3 size: 13 residues. In germline, CDR1 is MDHEN, CDR2 SYDVKM. V trimming: 3 bases; J trimming: 8 bases; junction bases outside the gene matches: 6.

The chain recombines TRBV11-2 with TRBJ1-2, with D perhaps matching TRBD1 (5 bases). Germline V gene sequence: CDR1 SGHAT, CDR2 FQNNGV. This CDR3 is built from 14 residues. The V end was cut by 7 bases, the J end by 5 bases, with 17 bases between. The CDR3 DNA reads as TGTGCCAGCACTCGGGACGGCCTGGCGTATGGCTACACCTTC. Translated: CASTRDGLAYGYTF. Filled out from reference TRBV11-2 and TRBJ1-2, the complete variable domain reads EAGVAQSPRYKIIEKRQSVAFWCNPISGHATLYWYQQILGQGPKLLIQFQNNGVVDDSQLPKDRFSAERLKGVDSTLKIQPAKLEDSAVYLCASTRDGLAYGYTFGSGTRLTVV.

This clone was recorded only once. The chain combines TRBV12-5 with TRBJ1-2; no clear D. CDR3 length equals 13 residues. Germline V gene data show CDR1 as LGHNT and CDR2 as FRNRAP. The V end was cut by 7 bases, the J end by 0 bases, with 9 bases between. CDR3 sequence reads: CASATQTNYGYTF. Written as DNA, the CDR3 is TGTGCTAGTGCCACACAGACTAACTATGGCTACACCTTC.

This sequence joins TRBV6-6 and TRBJ1-5; D perhaps matches TRBD1 (6 bases). Germline CDR1 reads MNHNY; CDR2 reads SVGAGI (reference sequence). The ends were cut back, 0 bases at V and 5 bases at J, with 11 bases in the middle. The CDR3 has 15 amino acids. The DNA of the CDR3 is TGTGCCAGCAGTTACTCTTCAGGGGAGGATCAGCCCCAGCATTTT. Its protein is CASSYSSGEDQPQHF.

This clone was seen only a few times. The V and J genes are TRBV7-9 and TRBJ2-7; 8 bases are shared with TRBD1. This CDR3 comprises 15 residues. V dropped 3 bases and J dropped 2; count of bases not matched to a gene: 6. Germline V gene sequence: CDR1 SEHNR, CDR2 FQNEAQ (reference sequence). The CDR3 DNA follows: TGTGCCAGCAGCTTGGGGACAGGTCCAACCTACGAGCAGTACTTC. Protein sequence: CASSLGTGPTYEQYF.

The chain is built from TRBV4-2 and TRBJ2-7; D might be TRBD2 (5 bases). The CDR3 is 16 residues long. The germline V gene has CDR1 LGHNA and CDR2 YNFKEQ. V lost 0 bases, J lost 5 bases, and 17 bases lay in between. CDR3 amino acids: CASSQEEAGSSDEQYF. CDR3 DNA: TGTGCCAGCAGCCAAGAGGAGGCAGGAAGTTCTGACGAGCAGTACTTC.

This rearrangement joins TRBV6-4 to TRBJ1-4; D is unresolved. Trimming took 2 bases from V and 5 from J, leaving 12 bases between them. This CDR3 has 15 residues. Per germline, CDR1 MRHNA and CDR2 SNTAGT. CDR3 sequence reads: CASSDTAGVNEKLFF. Written as DNA, the CDR3 is TGTGCCAGCAGTGACACGGCGGGAGTAAATGAAAAACTGTTTTTT.